The present T cell receptor (beta chain) was sequenced within a study of T-cell reconstitution after alpha-beta-depleted transplantation in children. The CDR3 consists of 13 residues. Germline lookup yields CDR1 SGHDN and CDR2 FVKESK. Deletions cut 2 bases from V and 9 bases from J, with 11 bases between. TCRbeta library preparation incorporated unique molecular identifiers. TCRdb itself ran the PCR reads through MiXCR, one entry per CDR3 protein. The sample holds 380,000 or so distinct CDR3 sequences, about an eighth seen once. The table lists this clonotype with a few counts. The sequence was obtained from a human donor who donated a stem cell graft to a child with Fanconi anemia. The sequencing here drew on PBMCs, taken from the stem cell graft. The chain links TRBV14 to TRBJ2-1, with D possibly matching TRBD1 (6 bases). DNA of the CDR3: TGTGCCAGCAGCCAACAACTAGGGGGTGAGCAGTTCTTC. Translating it yields CASSQQLGGEQFF.